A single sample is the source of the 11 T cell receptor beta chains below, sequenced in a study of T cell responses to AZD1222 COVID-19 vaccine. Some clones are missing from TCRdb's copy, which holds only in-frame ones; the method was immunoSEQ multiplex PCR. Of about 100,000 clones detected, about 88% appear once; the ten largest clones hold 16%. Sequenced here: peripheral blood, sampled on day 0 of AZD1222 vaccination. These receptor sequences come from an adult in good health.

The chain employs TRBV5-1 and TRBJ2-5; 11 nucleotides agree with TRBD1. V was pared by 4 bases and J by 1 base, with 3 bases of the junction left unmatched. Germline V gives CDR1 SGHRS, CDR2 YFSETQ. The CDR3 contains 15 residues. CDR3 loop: CASSRGTGGQETQYF. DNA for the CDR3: TGCGCCAGCAGCAGGGGGACAGGGGGCCAAGAGACCCAGTACTTC.

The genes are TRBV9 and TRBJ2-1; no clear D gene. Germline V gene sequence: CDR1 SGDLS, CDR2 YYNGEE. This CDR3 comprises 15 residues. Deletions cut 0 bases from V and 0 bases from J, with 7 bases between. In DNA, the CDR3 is TGTGCCAGCAGCGTAGATGCTAGCTCCTACAATGAGCAGTTCTTC. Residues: CASSVDASSYNEQFF.

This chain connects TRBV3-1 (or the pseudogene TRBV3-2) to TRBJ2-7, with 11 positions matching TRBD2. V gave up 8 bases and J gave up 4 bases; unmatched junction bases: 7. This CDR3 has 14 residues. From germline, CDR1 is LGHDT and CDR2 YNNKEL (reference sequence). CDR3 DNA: TGTGCCAGCGGGATAGCGGGAGGGAATTACGAGCAGTACTTC. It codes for CASGIAGGNYEQYF.

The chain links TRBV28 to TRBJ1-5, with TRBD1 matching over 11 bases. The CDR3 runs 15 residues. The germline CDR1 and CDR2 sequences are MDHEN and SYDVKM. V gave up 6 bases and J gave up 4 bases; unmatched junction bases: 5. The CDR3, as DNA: TGTGCCAGCAGGTACCGGGACAGGGGGAATCAGCCCCAGCATTTT. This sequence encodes CASRYRDRGNQPQHF.

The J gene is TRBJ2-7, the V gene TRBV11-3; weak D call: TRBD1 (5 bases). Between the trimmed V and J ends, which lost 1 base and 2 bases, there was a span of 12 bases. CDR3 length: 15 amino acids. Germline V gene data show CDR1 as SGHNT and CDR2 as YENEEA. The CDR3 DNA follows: TGTGCCAGCAGCTTAGGAGGACAAGGACCCTACGAGCAGTACTTC. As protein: CASSLGGQGPYEQYF.

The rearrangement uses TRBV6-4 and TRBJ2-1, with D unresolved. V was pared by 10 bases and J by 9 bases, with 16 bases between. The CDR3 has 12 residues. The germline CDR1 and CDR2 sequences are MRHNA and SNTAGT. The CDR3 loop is CATNPRLPEQFF. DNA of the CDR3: TGTGCCACGAACCCCCGGCTTCCTGAGCAGTTCTTC.

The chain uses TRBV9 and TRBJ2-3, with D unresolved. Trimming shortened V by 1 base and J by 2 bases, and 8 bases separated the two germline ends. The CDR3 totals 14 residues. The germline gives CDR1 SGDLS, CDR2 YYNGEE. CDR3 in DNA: TGTGCCAGCAGCGTATCGGCAGACACAGATACGCAGTATTTT. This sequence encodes CASSVSADTDTQYF.

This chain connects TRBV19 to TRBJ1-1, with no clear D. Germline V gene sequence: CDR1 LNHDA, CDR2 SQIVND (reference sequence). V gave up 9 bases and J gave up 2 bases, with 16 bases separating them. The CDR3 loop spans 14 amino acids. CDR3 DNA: TGTGCCAGCAAAAGACTTTCGCGTAACACTGAAGCTTTCTTT. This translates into CASKRLSRNTEAFF.

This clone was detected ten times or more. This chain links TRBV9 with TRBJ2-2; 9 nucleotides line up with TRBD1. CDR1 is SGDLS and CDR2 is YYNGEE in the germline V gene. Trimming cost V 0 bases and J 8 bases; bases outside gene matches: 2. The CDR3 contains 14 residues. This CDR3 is CASSVATGGGELFF. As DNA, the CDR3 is TGTGCCAGCAGCGTAGCGACAGGGGGTGGGGAGCTGTTTTTT.

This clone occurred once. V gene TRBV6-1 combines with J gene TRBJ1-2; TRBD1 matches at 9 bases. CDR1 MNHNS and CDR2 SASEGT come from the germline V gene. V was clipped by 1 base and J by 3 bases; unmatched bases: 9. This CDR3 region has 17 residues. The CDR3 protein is CASSEGTGAGRHYGYTF. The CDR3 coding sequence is TGTGCCAGCAGTGAAGGGACAGGGGCCGGGAGACACTATGGCTACACCTTC.

The CDR3 DNA sequence: TGTGCCAGCAGCTTAGTGGGTAGCATACAAGAGACCCAGTACTTC. It translates to CASSLVGSIQETQYF. J is TRBJ2-5 and V is TRBV7-2; D remains unclear. The V gene lost 1 base and the J gene lost 2 bases, with 11 bases spanning the gap. The CDR3 runs to 15 residues. Germline CDR1 reads SGHTA; CDR2 reads FQGNSA.